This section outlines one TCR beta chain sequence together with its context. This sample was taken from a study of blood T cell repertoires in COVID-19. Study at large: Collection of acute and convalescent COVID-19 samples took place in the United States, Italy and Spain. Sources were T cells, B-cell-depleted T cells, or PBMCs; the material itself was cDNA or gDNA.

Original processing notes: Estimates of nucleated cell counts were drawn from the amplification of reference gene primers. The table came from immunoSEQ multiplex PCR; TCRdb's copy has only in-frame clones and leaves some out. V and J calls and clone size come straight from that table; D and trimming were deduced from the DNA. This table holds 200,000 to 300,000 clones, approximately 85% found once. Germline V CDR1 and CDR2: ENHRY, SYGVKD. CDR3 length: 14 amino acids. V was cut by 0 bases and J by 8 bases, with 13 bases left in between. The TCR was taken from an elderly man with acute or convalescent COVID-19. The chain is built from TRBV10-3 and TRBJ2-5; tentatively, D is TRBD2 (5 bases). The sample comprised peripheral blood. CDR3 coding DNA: TGTGCCATCAGTGAGTCAGAGGTCCGGGGAACCCAGTACTTC. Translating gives CAISESEVRGTQYF.